The present T cell receptor (beta chain) was sequenced within a study of shared clonotypes between healthy human individuals. Germline loops: CDR1 SNHLY, CDR2 FYNNEI. J lost 2 bases, V lost 6 bases, and 4 bases had no gene match. This CDR3 comprises 14 residues. Sequenced by immunoSEQ multiplex PCR; TCRdb stores in-frame clones only, minus some. The sample contains 2 million to 2.5 million clones, approximately 93% of which appear only once. This TCR was sampled from a man aged 18-30 years in good health. Some clones in this sample may be carry-over from other donors' samples. The sample taken for sequencing was naive CD4+ T cells from PBMCs. Specified subset: CD45RA+ positively selected. The chain has TRBV2 and TRBJ1-2, with 9 bases aligning to TRBD1. CDR3 sequence reads: CASRGQGLNYGYTF. CDR3 sequence (DNA): TGTGCCAGCAGGGGACAGGGACTGAACTATGGCTACACCTTC.